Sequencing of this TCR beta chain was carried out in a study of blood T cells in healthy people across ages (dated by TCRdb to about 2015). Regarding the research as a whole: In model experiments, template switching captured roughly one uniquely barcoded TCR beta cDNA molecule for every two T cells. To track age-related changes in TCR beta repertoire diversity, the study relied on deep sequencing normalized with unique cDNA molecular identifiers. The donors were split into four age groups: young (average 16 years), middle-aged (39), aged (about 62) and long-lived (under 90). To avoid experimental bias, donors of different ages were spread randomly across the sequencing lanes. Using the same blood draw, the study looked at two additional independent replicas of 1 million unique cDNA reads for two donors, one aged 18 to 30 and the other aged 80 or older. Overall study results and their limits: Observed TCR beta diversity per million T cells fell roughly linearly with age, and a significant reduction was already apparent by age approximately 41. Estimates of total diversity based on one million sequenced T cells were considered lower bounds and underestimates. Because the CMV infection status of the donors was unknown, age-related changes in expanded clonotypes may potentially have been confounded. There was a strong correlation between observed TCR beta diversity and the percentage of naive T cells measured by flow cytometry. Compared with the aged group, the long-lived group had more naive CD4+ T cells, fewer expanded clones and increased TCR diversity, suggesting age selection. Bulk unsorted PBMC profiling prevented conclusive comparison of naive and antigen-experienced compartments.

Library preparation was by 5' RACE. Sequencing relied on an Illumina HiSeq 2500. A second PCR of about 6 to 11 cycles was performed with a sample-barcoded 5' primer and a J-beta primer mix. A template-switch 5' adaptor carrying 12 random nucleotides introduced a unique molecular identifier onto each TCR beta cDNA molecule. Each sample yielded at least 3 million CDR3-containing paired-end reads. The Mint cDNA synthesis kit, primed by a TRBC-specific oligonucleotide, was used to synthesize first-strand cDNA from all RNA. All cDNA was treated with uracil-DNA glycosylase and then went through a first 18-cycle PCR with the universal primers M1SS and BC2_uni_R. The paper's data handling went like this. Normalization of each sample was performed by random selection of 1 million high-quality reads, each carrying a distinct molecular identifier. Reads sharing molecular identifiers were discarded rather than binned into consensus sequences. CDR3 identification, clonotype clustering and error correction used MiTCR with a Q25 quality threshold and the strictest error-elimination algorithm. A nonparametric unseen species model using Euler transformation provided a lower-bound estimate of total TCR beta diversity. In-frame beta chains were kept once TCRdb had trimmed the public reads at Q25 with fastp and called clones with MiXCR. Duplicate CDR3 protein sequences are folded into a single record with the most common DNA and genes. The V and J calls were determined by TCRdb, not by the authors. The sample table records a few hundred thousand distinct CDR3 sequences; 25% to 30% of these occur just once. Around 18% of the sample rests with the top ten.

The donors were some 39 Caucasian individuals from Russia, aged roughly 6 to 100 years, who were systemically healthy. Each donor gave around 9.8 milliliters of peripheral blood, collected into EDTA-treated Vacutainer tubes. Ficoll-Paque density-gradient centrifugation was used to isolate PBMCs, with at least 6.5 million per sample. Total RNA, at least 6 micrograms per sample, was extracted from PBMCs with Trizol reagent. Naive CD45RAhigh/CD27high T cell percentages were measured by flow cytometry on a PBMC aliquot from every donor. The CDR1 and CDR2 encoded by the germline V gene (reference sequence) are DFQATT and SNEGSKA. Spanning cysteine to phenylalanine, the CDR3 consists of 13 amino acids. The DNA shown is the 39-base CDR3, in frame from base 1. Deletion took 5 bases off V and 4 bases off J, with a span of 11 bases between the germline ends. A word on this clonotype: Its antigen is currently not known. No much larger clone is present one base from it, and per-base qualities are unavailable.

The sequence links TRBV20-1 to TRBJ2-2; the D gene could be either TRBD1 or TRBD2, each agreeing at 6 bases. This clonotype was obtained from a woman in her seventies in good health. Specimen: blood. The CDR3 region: CSAGGPGTGELFF. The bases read TGCAGTGCTGGGGGGCCGGGCACCGGGGAGCTGTTTTTT.